This T cell receptor (beta chain) was sequenced during a study of blood T cell repertoires in COVID-19. Across the whole study: COVID-19 samples from acute and convalescent phases originated in the United States, Italy and Spain.

CDR1 is SQVTM, CDR2 ANQGSEA, per germline. V dropped 4 bases and J dropped 1 base, with 5 bases sitting between them. The CDR3 runs to 11 residues. Authors' processing steps: How many nucleated cells were present was estimated from reference gene primer amplification. TCRdb keeps only in-frame clones here, not all; method: immunoSEQ multiplex PCR. V and J calls and clone size follow that table, whereas D and trimming were derived from the DNA. The table lists 120,000 or so clones, around 80% of them singletons, with 3.5% to 4% in the top ten. This clonotype was sampled from a woman aged 45-60 years with acute or convalescent COVID-19. The chain links TRBV29-1 to TRBJ2-7; D unresolved. Material: peripheral blood. CDR3 nucleotides: TGCAGCGTTGGCGAATCCTACGAGCAGTACTTC. Protein sequence: CSVGESYEQYF.